This is a list of T cell receptor beta chains from one sample in a study of cytomegalovirus exposure and HLA in healthy donors. Sequencing was performed with immunoSEQ multiplex PCR; in TCRdb, only in-frame clones are kept and a portion is missing. The sample consists of approximately 150,000 clones, about 85% of them appearing once. Material for sequencing was PBMCs. The receptor set was obtained from a boy aged 2 to 10 in good health and CMV-seronegative. Each CDR3 is given with its conserved first and last residue. The D gene is left open where the match is weak. The size entry is marked missing in some rows and otherwise reads once, few, many or a size class.

V gene,clone size,D gene,J gene,CDR3 protein,CDR3 DNA
TRBV12-5,-,-,TRBJ2-2,CASGTDTSTGELFF,TGTGCTAGTGGTACGGACACCTCCACCGGGGAGCTGTTTTTT
TRBV6-4,few,-,TRBJ2-6,CASSDSGTGVSGANVLTF,TGTGCCAGCAGTGACTCAGGGACTGGCGTCTCTGGGGCCAACGTCCTGACTTTC
TRBV27,-,TRBD2,TRBJ2-3,CASTPSVAGGGTDTQYF,TGTGCCAGCACCCCGTCGGTAGCGGGGGGGGGCACAGATACGCAGTATTTT
TRBV2,-,TRBD1,TRBJ1-4,CASKDRPTNEKLFF,TGTGCCAGCAAGGACAGGCCAACTAATGAAAAACTGTTTTTT
TRBV6-6,-,-,TRBJ1-5,CASRPREGSNQPQHF,TGTGCCAGCAGGCCTCGAGAGGGTAGCAATCAGCCCCAGCATTTT
TRBV11-3,-,-,TRBJ1-2,CASSRSTGSGYTF,TGTGCCAGCAGCCGATCTACAGGGTCCGGCTACACCTTC
TRBV18,-,TRBD1,TRBJ1-6,CASSPGTVYNSLLHF,TGTGCCAGCTCACCGGGGACAGTCTATAATTCACTCCTCCACTTT
TRBV4-1,-,TRBD2,TRBJ2-5,CASSRSLAGGQETQYF,TGCGCCAGCAGCAGGTCTCTAGCGGGGGGGCAGGAGACCCAGTACTTC
TRBV4-1,-,-,TRBJ1-1,CASSQGAGGLNEAFF,TGCGCCAGCAGCCAGGGAGCAGGAGGGTTAAATGAAGCTTTCTTT
TRBV27,-,-,TRBJ2-1,CASSPLSRGAYNEQFF,TGTGCCAGCAGTCCTCTTAGCAGGGGAGCCTACAATGAGCAGTTCTTC